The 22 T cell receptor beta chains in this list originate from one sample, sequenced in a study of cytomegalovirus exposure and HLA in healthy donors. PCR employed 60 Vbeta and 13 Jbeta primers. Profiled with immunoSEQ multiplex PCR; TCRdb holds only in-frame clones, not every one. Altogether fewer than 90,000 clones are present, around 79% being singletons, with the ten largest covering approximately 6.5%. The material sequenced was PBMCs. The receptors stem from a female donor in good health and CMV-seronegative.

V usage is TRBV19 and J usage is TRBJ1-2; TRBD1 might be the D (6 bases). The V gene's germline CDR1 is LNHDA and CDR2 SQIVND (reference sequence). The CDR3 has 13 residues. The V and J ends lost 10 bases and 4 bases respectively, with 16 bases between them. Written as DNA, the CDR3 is TGTGCCACCGACGGACAGAGAACCTATGGCTACACCTTC. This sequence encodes CATDGQRTYGYTF.

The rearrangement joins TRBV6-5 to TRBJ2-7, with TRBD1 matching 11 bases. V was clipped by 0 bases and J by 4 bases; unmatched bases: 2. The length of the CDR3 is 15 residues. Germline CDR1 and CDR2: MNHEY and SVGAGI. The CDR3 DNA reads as TGTGCCAGCAGTTACTCAGGGACAGGGGGATACGAGCAGTACTTC. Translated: CASSYSGTGGYEQYF.

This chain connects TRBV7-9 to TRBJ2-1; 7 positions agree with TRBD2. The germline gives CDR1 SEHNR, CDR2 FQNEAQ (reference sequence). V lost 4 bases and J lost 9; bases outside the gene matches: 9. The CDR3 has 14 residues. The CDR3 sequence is CASSSTTSLSEQFF. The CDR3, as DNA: TGTGCCAGCAGCTCAACGACTAGCCTGAGTGAGCAGTTCTTC.

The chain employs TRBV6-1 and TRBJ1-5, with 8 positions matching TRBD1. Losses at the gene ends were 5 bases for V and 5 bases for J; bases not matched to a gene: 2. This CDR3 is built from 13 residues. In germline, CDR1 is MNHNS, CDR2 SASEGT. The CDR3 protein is CASSPDRDQPQHF. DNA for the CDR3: TGTGCCAGCAGTCCGGACAGGGATCAGCCCCAGCATTTT.

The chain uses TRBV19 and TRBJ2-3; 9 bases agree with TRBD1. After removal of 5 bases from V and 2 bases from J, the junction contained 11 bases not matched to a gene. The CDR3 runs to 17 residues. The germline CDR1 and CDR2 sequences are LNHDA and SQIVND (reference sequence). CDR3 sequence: CASSSPLTGGYTDTQYF. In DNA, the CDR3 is TGTGCCAGTAGTTCCCCGTTGACAGGGGGTTACACAGATACGCAGTATTTT.

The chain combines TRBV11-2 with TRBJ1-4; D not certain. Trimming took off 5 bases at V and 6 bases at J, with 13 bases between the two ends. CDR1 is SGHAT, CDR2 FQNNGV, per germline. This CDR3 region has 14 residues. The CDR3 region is CASSLRQTDEKLFF. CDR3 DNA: TGTGCCAGCAGCCTAAGACAAACCGATGAAAAACTGTTTTTT.

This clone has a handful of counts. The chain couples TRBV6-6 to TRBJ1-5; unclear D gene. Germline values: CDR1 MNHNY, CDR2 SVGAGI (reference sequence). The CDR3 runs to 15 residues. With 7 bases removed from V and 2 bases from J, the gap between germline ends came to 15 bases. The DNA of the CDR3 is TGTGCCAGCACTCGGGGTGGAGTGGGCAATCAGCCCCAGCATTTT. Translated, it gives CASTRGGVGNQPQHF.

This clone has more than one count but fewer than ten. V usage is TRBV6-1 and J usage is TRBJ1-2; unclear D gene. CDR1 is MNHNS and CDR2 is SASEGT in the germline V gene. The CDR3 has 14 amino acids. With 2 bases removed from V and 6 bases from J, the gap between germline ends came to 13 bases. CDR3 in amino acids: CASSELRGSDGYTF. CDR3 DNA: TGTGCCAGCAGTGAATTGAGAGGTTCAGATGGCTACACCTTC.

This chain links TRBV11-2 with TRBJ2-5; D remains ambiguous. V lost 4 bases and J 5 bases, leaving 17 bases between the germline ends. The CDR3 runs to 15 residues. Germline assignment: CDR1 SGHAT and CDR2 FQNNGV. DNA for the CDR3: TGTGCCAGCAGCTCGCTCGAGGAACCAAGGGAGACCCAGTACTTC. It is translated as CASSSLEEPRETQYF.

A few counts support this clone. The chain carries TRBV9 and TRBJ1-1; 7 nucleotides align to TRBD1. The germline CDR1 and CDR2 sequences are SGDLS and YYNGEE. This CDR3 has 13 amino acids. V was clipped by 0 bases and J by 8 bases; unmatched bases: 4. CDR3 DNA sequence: TGTGCCAGCAGCGTAGAAACAGGGGTGGAAGCTTTCTTT. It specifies CASSVETGVEAFF.

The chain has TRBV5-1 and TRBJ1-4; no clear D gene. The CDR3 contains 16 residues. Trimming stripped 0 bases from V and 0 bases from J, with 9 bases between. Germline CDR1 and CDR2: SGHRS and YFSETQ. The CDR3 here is CASSLEAGATNEKLFF. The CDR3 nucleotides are TGCGCCAGCAGCTTGGAAGCGGGAGCAACTAATGAAAAACTGTTTTTT.

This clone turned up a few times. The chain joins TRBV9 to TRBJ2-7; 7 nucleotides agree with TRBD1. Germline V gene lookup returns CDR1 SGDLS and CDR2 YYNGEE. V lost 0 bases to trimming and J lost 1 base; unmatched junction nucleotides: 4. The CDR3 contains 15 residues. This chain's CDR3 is CASSVEPGGSYEQYF. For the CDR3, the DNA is TGTGCCAGCAGCGTAGAACCAGGGGGTTCCTACGAGCAGTACTTC.

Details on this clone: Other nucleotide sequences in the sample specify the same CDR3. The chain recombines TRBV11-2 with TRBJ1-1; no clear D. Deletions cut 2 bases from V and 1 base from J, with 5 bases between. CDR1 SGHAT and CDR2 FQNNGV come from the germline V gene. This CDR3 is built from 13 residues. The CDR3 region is CASSLIRNTEAFF. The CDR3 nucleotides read TGTGCCAGCAGCTTAATCCGGAACACTGAAGCTTTCTTT.

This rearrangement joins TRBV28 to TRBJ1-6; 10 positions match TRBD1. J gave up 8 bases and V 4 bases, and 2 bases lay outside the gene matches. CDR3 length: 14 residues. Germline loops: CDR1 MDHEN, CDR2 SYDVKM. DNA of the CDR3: TGTGCCAGCAGTTCCGGACAGGGGGATTCACCCCTCCACTTT. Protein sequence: CASSSGQGDSPLHF.

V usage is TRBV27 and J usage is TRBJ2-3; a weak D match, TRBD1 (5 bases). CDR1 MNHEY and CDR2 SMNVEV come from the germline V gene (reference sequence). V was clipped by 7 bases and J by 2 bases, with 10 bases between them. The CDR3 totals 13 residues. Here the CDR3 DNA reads TGTGCCAGCAAGGGGCAGCTCACAGATACGCAGTATTTT. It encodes CASKGQLTDTQYF.

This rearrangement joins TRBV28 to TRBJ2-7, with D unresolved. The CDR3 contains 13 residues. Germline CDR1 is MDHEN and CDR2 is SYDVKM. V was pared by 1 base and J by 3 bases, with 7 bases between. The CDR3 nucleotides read TGTGCCAGCAGTTTATCCTCGAGCTACGAGCAGTACTTC. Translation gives CASSLSSSYEQYF. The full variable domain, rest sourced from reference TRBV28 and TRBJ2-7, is DVKVTQSSRYLVKRTGEKVFLECVQDMDHENMFWYRQDPGLGLRLIYFSYDVKMKEKGDIPEGYSVSREKKERFSLILESASTNQTSMYLCASSLSSSYEQYFGPGTRLTVT.

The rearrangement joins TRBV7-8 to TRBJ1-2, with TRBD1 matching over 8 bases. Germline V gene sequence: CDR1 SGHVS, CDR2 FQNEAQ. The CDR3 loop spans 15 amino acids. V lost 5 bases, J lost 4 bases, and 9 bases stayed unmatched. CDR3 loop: CASSLRGTGGYGYTF. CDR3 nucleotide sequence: TGTGCCAGCAGCCTTCGGGGAACAGGGGGCTATGGCTACACCTTC.

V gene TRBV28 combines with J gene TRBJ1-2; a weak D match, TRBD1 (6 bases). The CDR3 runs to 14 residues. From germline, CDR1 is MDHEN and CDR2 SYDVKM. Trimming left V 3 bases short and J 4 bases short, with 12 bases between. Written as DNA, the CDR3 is TGTGCCAGCAGTTTTAGGGGGTCCGGCTATGGCTACACCTTC. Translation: CASSFRGSGYGYTF.

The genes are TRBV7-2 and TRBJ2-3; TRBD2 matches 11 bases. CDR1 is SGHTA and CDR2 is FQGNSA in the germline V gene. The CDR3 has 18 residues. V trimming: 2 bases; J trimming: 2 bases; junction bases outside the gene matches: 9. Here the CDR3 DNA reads TGTGCCAGCAGCTTACCCCTAGCGGGAGGCCCGTTCACAGATACGCAGTATTTT. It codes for CASSLPLAGGPFTDTQYF.

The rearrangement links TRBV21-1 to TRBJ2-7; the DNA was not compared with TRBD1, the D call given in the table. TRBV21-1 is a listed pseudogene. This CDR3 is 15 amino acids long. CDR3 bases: TGTGCCAGCCCTGGTGGGGACACTGAAACCTACGAGCAGTACTTC. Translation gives CASPGGDTETYEQYF.

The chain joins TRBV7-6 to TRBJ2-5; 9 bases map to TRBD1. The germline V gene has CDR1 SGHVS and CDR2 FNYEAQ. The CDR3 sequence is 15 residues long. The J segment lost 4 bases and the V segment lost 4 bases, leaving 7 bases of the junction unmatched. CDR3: CASSSRQGVGETQYF. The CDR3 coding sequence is TGTGCCAGCAGCTCTCGACAGGGGGTTGGAGAGACCCAGTACTTC.

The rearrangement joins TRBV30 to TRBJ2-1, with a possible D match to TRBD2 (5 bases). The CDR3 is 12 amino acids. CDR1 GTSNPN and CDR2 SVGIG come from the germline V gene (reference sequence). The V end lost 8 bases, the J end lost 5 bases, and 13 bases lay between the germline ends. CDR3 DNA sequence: TGTGCCCGCTCGCCGGGGAACAATGAGCAGTTCTTC. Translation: CARSPGNNEQFF.